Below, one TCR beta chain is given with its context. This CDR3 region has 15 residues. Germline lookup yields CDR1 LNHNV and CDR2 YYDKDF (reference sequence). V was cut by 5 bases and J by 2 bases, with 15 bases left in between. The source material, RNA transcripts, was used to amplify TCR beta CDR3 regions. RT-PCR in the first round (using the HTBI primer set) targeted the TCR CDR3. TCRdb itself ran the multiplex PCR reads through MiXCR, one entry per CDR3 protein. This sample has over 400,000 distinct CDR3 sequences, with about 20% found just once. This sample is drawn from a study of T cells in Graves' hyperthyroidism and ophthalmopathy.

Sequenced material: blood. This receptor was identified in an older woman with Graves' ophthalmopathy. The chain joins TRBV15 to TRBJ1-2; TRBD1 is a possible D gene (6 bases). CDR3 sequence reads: CATSRRGGGNYGYTF. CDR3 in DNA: TGTGCCACCAGCCGTCGGGGGGGGGGCAACTATGGCTACACCTTC.